The 21 T cell receptor beta chains in this list originate from one sample, sequenced in a study of blood T cell repertoires in COVID-19. Some clones are missing from TCRdb's copy, which holds only in-frame ones; the method was immunoSEQ multiplex PCR. The table includes 40,000 to 55,000 clones, more than 80% detected once. The sample taken for sequencing was peripheral blood. These receptors all come from a middle-aged man with acute or convalescent COVID-19.

This clone was seen only once. This chain connects TRBV5-4 to TRBJ1-1, with no clear D. The CDR3 is 13 amino acids. The germline V and J ends were trimmed by 3 bases and 6 bases, with 12 bases remaining between them. The germline CDR1 and CDR2 sequences are SGHNT and YYREEE (reference sequence). The CDR3 DNA is TGTGCCAGCAGCTCCCCCAGTGGAGCTGAAGCTTTCTTT. It translates to CASSSPSGAEAFF.

The chain uses TRBV5-1 and TRBJ1-2; TRBD1 agrees at 9 bases. With 4 bases clipped from V and 4 bases from J, the junction kept 8 bases outside the gene matches. The length of the CDR3 is 15 residues. CDR1 is SGHRS and CDR2 is YFSETQ in the germline V gene. Here the CDR3 DNA reads TGCGCCAGCAGCCCGGGACAGGGTGACGGCTATGGCTACACCTTC. Translated, it gives CASSPGQGDGYGYTF.

The chain joins TRBV30 to TRBJ1-5; D is uncertain. Trimming removed 3 bases from V and 5 bases from J, with 11 bases in between. CDR3 length: 13 residues. The V gene's germline CDR1 is GTSNPN and CDR2 SVGIG (reference sequence). CDR3 loop: CAWSREGDQPQHF. The CDR3 DNA is TGTGCCTGGAGCCGGGAGGGAGATCAGCCCCAGCATTTT.

The chain uses TRBV11-3 and TRBJ2-6; 10 bases match TRBD1. This CDR3 spans 13 amino acids. V was clipped by 4 bases and J by 10 bases; unmatched bases: 1. Germline CDR1 SGHNT, CDR2 YENEEA. The CDR3 nucleotides are TGTGCCAGCAGCTCGGGACAGGGGAACGTCCTGACTTTC. Residues: CASSSGQGNVLTF.

V usage is TRBV7-2 and J usage is TRBJ2-4; TRBD1 matches at 10 bases. J gave up 2 bases and V 2 bases, and 6 bases lay outside the gene matches. Germline assignment: CDR1 SGHTA and CDR2 FQGNSA. This CDR3 is built from 17 residues. The CDR3 nucleotides are TGTGCCAGCAGCTTAAGTTGGACAGGGGGAACCAAAAACATTCAGTACTTC. This encodes CASSLSWTGGTKNIQYF.

The rearrangement links TRBV30 to TRBJ1-2; 8 bases are shared with TRBD1. The junction had 5 bases not matched to a gene; V was cut back by 0 bases and J by 8 bases. The length of the CDR3 is 13 residues. Germline CDR1 is GTSNPN and CDR2 is SVGIG (reference sequence). DNA of the CDR3: TGTGCCTGGAGTGTCCGGACAGGGAGCGGCTACACCTTC. The encoded protein is CAWSVRTGSGYTF.

V usage is TRBV6-5 and J usage is TRBJ1-4; D gene uncertain. The CDR3 is made up of 15 amino acids. The V end was cut by 6 bases, the J end by 0 bases, with 11 bases between. The germline gives CDR1 MNHEY, CDR2 SVGAGI. As DNA, the CDR3 is TGTGCCAGCAGACCTCCAGGAACAACTAATGAAAAACTGTTTTTT. The encoded protein is CASRPPGTTNEKLFF.

The V gene is TRBV3-1 (or the pseudogene TRBV3-2), the J gene TRBJ1-1; 8 bases match TRBD1. This CDR3 is 13 amino acids long. Trimming took 6 bases from V and 6 from J; bases not matched to a gene: 6. Looked up from germline, CDR1 is LGHDT and CDR2 is YNNKEL (reference sequence). The CDR3 nucleotides are TGTGCCAGCAGACCCGGACAGGGCGCTGAAGCTTTCTTT. It encodes CASRPGQGAEAFF.

This chain uses TRBV5-8 with TRBJ2-5; a weak D match, TRBD1 (6 bases). The CDR3 is made up of 17 amino acids. The germline V gene encodes CDR1 SGHTS and CDR2 YDEGEE. V dropped 0 bases and J dropped 4 bases, with 19 bases sitting between them. For the CDR3, the DNA is TGTGCCAGCAGCTTGGGAATAGGGCAGGGGAAAGGAGAGACCCAGTACTTC. Translating gives CASSLGIGQGKGETQYF.

V is TRBV27 and J is TRBJ1-2, with 9 bases that match TRBD1. The CDR3 sequence is 14 residues long. The ends lost 5 bases at V and 7 bases at J; junction bases unmatched: 8. Looked up from germline, CDR1 is MNHEY and CDR2 is SMNVEV (reference sequence). The CDR3 sequence is CASSMGGQGGGYTF. The DNA of the CDR3 is TGTGCCAGCAGTATGGGGGGACAGGGTGGTGGCTACACCTTC.

V usage is TRBV30 and J usage is TRBJ1-6, with TRBD1 as a possible D gene (6 bases). Germline V gene data show CDR1 as GTSNPN and CDR2 as SVGIG (reference sequence). This CDR3 spans 16 amino acids. V lost 4 bases and J lost 10, with 23 bases in between. In DNA form, the CDR3 reads TGTGCCTGGACCAATCCTGGGAGGGGGATCTTCTCACCCCTCCACTTT. This gives the protein CAWTNPGRGIFSPLHF. The full variable domain, completed using reference TRBV30 and TRBJ1-6, is SQTIHQWPATLVQPVGSPLSLECTVEGTSNPNLYWYRQAAGRGLQLLFYSVGIGQISSEVPQNLSASRPQDRQFILSSKKLLLSDSGFYLCAWTNPGRGIFSPLHFGNGTRLTVT.

V usage is TRBV7-9 and J usage is TRBJ2-1; 12 bases align to TRBD2. The junction had 5 bases not matched to a gene; V was cut back by 6 bases and J by 5 bases. Germline V gene sequence: CDR1 SEHNR, CDR2 FQNEAQ (reference sequence). The CDR3 is made up of 15 amino acids. The CDR3 coding sequence is TGTGCCAGCAGGCGTCGGACTAGCGGGAACAATGAGCAGTTCTTC. This gives the protein CASRRRTSGNNEQFF.

This sequence joins TRBV3-1 (or the pseudogene TRBV3-2) and TRBJ2-3, with a tentative D call TRBD2 (5 bases). Germline assignment: CDR1 LGHDT and CDR2 YNNKEL (reference sequence). This CDR3 is built from 16 residues. V was pared by 0 bases and J by 5 bases, with 15 bases between. CDR3 residues: CASSQEVLVGLDTQYF. DNA for the CDR3: TGTGCCAGCAGCCAAGAGGTACTAGTGGGGTTAGATACGCAGTATTTT.

The rearrangement joins TRBV19 to TRBJ1-5, with 7 bases aligning to TRBD1. The CDR3 is 14 residues long. The germline V gene encodes CDR1 LNHDA and CDR2 SQIVND (reference sequence). J lost 6 bases, V lost 7 bases, and 9 bases had no gene match. The CDR3 DNA reads as TGTGCCAGTAAAAAAGGGGGCGCGGGTCAGCCCCAGCATTTT. It encodes CASKKGGAGQPQHF.

The CDR3 here is CASSSPPEGTQYF. CDR3 in DNA: TGCGCCAGCAGCTCCCCACCGGAGGGGACCCAGTACTTC. V gene TRBV5-1 combines with J gene TRBJ2-5, with D possibly matching TRBD2 (6 bases). Per germline, CDR1 SGHRS and CDR2 YFSETQ. There are 13 residues in the CDR3. V lost 3 bases to trimming and J lost 7 bases, with 13 bases between them.

The CDR3 nucleotides are TGTGCCAGCAGCTTGGGCGGAGGAGGGACTAGGCCCCAGCATTTT. Encoded protein: CASSLGGGGTRPQHF. This chain uses TRBV7-8 with TRBJ1-5; perhaps TRBD1 as D (5 bases). Trimming took 3 bases from V and 9 from J, leaving 18 bases between them. The CDR3 runs to 15 residues. CDR1 is SGHVS, CDR2 FQNEAQ, per germline.

The chain has TRBV20-1 and TRBJ1-1; D ambiguous. CDR1 and CDR2 from the germline V gene are DFQATT and SNEGSKA (reference sequence). The CDR3 spans 11 residues. The V and J ends lost 6 bases and 8 bases respectively, with 13 bases between them. DNA of the CDR3: TGCAGTGCCCGAGTCGGTCCGGAAGCTTTCTTT. Protein: CSARVGPEAFF.

The chain links TRBV28 to TRBJ2-7; D gene unclear. This CDR3 region has 12 residues. CDR1 is MDHEN, CDR2 SYDVKM, per germline. The V gene lost 5 bases and the J gene lost 1 base, with 6 bases spanning the gap. The CDR3 nucleotides are TGTGCCAGCAGTCCAATTTCCTACGAGCAGTACTTC. Translating it yields CASSPISYEQYF. Looking up the rest from reference TRBV28 and TRBJ2-7 gives the full variable domain: DVKVTQSSRYLVKRTGEKVFLECVQDMDHENMFWYRQDPGLGLRLIYFSYDVKMKEKGDIPEGYSVSREKKERFSLILESASTNQTSMYLCASSPISYEQYFGPGTRLTVT.

This clone showed up just a few times. The V call is TRBV30, the J call TRBJ1-6; D perhaps matches TRBD1 (6 bases). The CDR3 has 13 residues. Trimming left V 3 bases short and J 7 bases short, with 10 bases between. Germline V gene data show CDR1 as GTSNPN and CDR2 as SVGIG (reference sequence). CDR3 sequence reads: CAWSRDTNSPLHF. DNA of the CDR3: TGTGCCTGGAGCCGGGACACCAATTCACCCCTCCACTTT.

This rearrangement joins TRBV28 to TRBJ2-5; 7 nucleotides agree with TRBD2. The CDR3 spans 14 residues. The V gene's germline CDR1 is MDHEN and CDR2 SYDVKM. The V segment lost 7 bases and the J segment 5 bases; nucleotides outside the gene matches: 10. The CDR3 spells CASNSGGRGETQYF. For the CDR3, the DNA is TGTGCCAGCAACTCGGGAGGCCGGGGCGAGACCCAGTACTTC.

The chain combines TRBV5-1 with TRBJ1-2, with 8 bases that match TRBD1. V was clipped by 0 bases and J by 5 bases; unmatched bases: 6. CDR1 SGHRS and CDR2 YFSETQ come from the germline V gene. The length of the CDR3 is 15 residues. The CDR3 is CASSLGDRSAYGYTF. In DNA form, the CDR3 reads TGCGCCAGCAGCTTGGGGGACAGGTCCGCTTATGGCTACACCTTC.